The clone carrying this T cell receptor (beta chain) was detected ten times or more. The target antigen is unknown. TCRdb reprocessed the 5' RACE reads with MiXCR, giving one entry per CDR3 protein. The sample has fewer than 400,000 distinct CDR3 sequences; approximately 20% are singletons. This record comes from a study of CD8 T cells in ankylosing spondylitis. Overall study results and limits: The study looked at matched synovial fluid samples from ankylosing spondylitis patients. Disease-linked clones were reported to be significantly enriched there. Made up of about eight highly homologous variants, a TCR beta motif appeared characteristic of ankylosing spondylitis blood.

This receptor was obtained from a male donor with ankylosing spondylitis. The specimen was blood, either unsorted or a sorted T cell fraction (not recorded which).

The CDR3 sequence is CSVTFSGSTDTQYF. CDR3 sequence (DNA): TGCAGCGTGACGTTTAGCGGGAGCACAGATACGCAGTATTTT. The J gene is TRBJ2-3, the V gene TRBV29-1, with 7 bases fitting TRBD2. The germline gives CDR1 SQVTM, CDR2 ANQGSEA. The trim removed 6 bases at V and 0 bases at J, leaving 6 bases unmatched. The CDR3 length is 14 residues.